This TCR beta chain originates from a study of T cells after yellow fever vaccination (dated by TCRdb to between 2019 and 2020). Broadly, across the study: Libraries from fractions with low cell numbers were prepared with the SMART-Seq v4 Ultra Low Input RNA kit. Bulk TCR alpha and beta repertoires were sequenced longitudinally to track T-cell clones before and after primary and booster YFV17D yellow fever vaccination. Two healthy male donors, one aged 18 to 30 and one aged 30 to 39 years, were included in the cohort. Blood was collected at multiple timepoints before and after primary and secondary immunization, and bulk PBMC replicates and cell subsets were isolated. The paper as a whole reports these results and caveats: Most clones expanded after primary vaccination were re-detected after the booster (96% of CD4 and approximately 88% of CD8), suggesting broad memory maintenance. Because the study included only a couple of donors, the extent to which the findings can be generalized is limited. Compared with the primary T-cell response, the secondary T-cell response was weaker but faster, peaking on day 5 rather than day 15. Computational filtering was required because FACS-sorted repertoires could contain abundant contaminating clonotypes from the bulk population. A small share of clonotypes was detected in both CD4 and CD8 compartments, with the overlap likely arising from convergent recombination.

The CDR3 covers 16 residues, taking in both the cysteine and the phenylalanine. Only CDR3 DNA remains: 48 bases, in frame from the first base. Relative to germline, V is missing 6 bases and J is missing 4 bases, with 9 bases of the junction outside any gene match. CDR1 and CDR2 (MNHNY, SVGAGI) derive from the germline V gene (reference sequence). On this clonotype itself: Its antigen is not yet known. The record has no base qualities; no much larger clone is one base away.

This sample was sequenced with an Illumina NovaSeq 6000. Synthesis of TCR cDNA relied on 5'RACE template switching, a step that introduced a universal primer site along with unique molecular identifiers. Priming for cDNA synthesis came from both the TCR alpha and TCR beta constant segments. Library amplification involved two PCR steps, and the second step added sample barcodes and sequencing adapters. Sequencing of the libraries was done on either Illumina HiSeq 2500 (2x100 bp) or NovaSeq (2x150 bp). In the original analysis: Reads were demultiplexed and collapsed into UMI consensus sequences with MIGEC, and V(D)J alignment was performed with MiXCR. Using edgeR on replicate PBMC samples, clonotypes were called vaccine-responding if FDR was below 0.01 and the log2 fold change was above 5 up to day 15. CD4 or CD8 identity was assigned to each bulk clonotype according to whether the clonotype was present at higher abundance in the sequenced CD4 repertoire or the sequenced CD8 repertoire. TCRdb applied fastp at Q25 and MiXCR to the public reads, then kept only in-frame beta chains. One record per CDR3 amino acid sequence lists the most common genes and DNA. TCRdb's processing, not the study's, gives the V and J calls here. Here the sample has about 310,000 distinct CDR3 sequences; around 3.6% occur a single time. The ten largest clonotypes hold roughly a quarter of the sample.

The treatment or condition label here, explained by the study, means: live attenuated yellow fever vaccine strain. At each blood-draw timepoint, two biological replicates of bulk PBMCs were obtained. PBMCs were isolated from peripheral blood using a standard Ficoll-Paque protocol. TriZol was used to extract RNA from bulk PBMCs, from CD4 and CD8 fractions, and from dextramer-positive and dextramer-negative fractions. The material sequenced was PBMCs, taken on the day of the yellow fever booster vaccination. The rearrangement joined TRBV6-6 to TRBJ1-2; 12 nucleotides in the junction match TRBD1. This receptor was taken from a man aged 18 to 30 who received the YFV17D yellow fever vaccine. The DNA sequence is TGTGCCAGCAGCTCTCTCGGGACAGGGGGCAGCTATGGCTACACCTTC. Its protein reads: CASSSLGTGGSYGYTF.